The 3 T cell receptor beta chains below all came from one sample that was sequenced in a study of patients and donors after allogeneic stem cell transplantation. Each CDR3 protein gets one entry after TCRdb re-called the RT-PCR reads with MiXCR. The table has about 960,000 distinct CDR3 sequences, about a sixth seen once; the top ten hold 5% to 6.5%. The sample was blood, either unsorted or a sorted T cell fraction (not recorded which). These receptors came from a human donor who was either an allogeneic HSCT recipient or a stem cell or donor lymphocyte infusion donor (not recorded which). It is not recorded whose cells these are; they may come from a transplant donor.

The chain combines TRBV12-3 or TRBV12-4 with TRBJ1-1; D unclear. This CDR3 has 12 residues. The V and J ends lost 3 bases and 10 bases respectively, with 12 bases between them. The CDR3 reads CASSFMRVRAFF. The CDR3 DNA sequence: TGTGCCAGCAGTTTTATGAGGGTAAGAGCTTTCTTT.

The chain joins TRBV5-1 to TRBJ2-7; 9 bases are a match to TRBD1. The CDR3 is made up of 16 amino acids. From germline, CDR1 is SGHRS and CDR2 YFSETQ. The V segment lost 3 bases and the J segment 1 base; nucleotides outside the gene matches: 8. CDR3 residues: CASSSSIQGASYEQYF. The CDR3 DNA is TGCGCCAGCAGCTCCAGTATACAGGGGGCGTCCTACGAGCAGTACTTC.

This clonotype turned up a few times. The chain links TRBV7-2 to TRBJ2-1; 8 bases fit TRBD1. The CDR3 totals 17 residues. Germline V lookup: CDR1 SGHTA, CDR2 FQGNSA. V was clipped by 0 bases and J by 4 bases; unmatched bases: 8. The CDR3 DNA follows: TGTGCCAGCAGCTTAGCGGGAGCTGGGACAGGATACAATGAGCAGTTCTTC. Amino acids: CASSLAGAGTGYNEQFF.